What follows describes a single TCR beta chain. This CDR3 contains 13 residues. V dropped 3 bases and J dropped 9 bases, with 15 bases sitting between them. Germline V gene lookup returns CDR1 LNHNV and CDR2 YYDKDF (reference sequence). This specimen belongs to a study of T cells in Graves' hyperthyroidism and ophthalmopathy. Stable Graves' hyperthyroidism denoted no ophthalmopathy progression over 18 months. Clinical symptoms, serum thyroxine, TRAb, thyroid ultrasound and orbital computed tomography established diagnosis. It was RNA transcripts that yielded the amplified TCR beta CDR3 regions. In the first-round RT-PCR of the TCR CDR3, the HTBI primer set was used. TCRdb independently ran MiXCR on the multiplex PCR reads; one entry per CDR3 protein. This sample has 80,000 to 100,000 distinct CDR3 sequences, with roughly 40% found just once.

This receptor was obtained from a woman in her twenties or thirties with Graves' hyperthyroidism. The chain carries TRBV15 and TRBJ2-7; maybe TRBD1 (6 bases). Sequencing input: peripheral blood or thyroid tissue (not recorded which). For the CDR3, the DNA is TGTGCCACCAGCAGCCCCAGGGGCCGGGTGCAGTACTTC. The encoded protein is CATSSPRGRVQYF.